The TCR beta chain under discussion was sequenced for a study of blood T cell repertoires in COVID-19. About the study: Italy, Spain and the United States were the sources of the convalescent and acute COVID-19 samples. T cells, B-cell-depleted T cells, or PBMCs provided the cDNA or gDNA that served as material.

In the source study's methods: Estimated nucleated cell counts came from reference gene primer amplification. Method: immunoSEQ multiplex PCR; TCRdb's copy keeps in-frame clones and lacks some. V and J calls and clone size are copied from that table; D and trimming were computed from the DNA. The sample has about 40,000 clones, 89% seen once. Germline V gene data show CDR1 as DFQATT and CDR2 as SNEGSKA (reference sequence). Losses at the gene ends were 6 bases for V and 10 bases for J; bases not matched to a gene: 2. The CDR3 spans 10 residues. Sequencing was carried out using peripheral blood. The V call is TRBV20-1, the J call TRBJ2-1; 8 bases align to TRBD2. This receptor was taken from a man aged 45-65 years with active COVID-19. CDR3 sequence reads: CSAIAGEQFF. CDR3 nucleotide sequence: TGCAGTGCCATAGCGGGAGAGCAGTTCTTC.